Reported below is one T cell receptor (beta chain). Authors' analysis steps: How many nucleated cells were present was estimated from reference gene primer amplification. The protocol was immunoSEQ multiplex PCR, while the TCRdb copy is restricted to in-frame clones and leaves out a portion. D and trimming come from the DNA, and the V and J calls and clone size come from that table. The sample shows roughly 250,000 clones, more than 75% of them seen only once. Participant reports of clinical history set cohort assignment. Trimming left V 0 bases short and J 6 bases short, with 14 bases between. The germline gives CDR1 SQVTM, CDR2 ANQGSEA. The CDR3 covers 15 residues. The data are from a study of blood T cell repertoires in COVID-19. Study background: Samples taken during acute and convalescent COVID-19 were collected in the United States, Italy and Spain. PBMCs, B-cell-depleted T cells, or T cells were the source of the cDNA or gDNA that made up the material.

The chain uses TRBV29-1 and TRBJ2-2; the D gene is possibly TRBD1 (5 bases). The specimen was PBMCs or T cells enriched from blood (not recorded which). The source is a woman aged 40 to 49 with acute COVID-19. The CDR3 is CSVEEGRALPGELFF. Written as DNA, the CDR3 is TGCAGCGTTGAAGAAGGCAGGGCCCTCCCCGGGGAGCTGTTTTTT.